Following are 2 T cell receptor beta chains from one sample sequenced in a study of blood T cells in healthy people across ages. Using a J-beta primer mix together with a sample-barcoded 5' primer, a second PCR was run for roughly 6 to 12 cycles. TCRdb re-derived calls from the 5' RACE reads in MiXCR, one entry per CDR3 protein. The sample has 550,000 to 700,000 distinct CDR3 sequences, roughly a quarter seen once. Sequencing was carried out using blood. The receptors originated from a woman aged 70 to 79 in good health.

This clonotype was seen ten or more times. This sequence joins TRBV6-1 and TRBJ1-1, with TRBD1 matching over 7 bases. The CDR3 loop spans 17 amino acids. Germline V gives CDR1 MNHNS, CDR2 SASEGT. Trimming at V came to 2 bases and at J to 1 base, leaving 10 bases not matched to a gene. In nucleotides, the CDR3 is TGTGCCAGCAGTGAACCTCAGACAGGGATACCGAACACTGAAGCTTTCTTT. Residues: CASSEPQTGIPNTEAFF.

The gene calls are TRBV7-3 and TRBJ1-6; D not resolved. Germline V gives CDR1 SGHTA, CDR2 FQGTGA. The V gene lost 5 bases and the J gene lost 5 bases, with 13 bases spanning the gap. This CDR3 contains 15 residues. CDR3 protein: CASSLYGPNNSPLHF. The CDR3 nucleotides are TGTGCCAGCAGCCTTTACGGACCGAATAATTCACCCCTCCACTTT.